Listed below are T cell receptor beta chains from one sample, sequenced in a study of TIL therapy for anti-PD-1-resistant metastatic lung cancer. Clones were read by immunoSEQ multiplex PCR, and TCRdb kept only the in-frame ones, dropping some. Altogether 54,000 or so clones are present, roughly 70% being singletons, with the ten largest covering about 2%. The sequences come from blood, collected at baseline. All receptors derive from a person aged 25-80 years with non-small cell lung cancer. The CDR3 runs from the conserved cysteine through the conserved F or W. The D gene is left open where the match is weak. Only some rows state a clone size, as once, few, many or a class for expanded clones.

d_call: -; clone_size: -; cdr3_length: 15; j_call: TRBJ1-3; v_call: TRBV28; cdr3_nt: TGTGCCAGCAGTTTAAAGGGGGGCGGGGCTCGAACCATATATTTT; cdr3_aa: CASSLKGGGARTIYF
d_call: TRBD2; clone_size: -; cdr3_length: 15; j_call: TRBJ2-3; v_call: TRBV6-5; cdr3_nt: TGTGCCAGCAGTTACACGGCGGGAGGGGCAGATACGCAGTATTTT; cdr3_aa: CASSYTAGGADTQYF
d_call: TRBD2; clone_size: few; cdr3_length: 12; j_call: TRBJ2-7; v_call: TRBV28; cdr3_nt: TGCGAGGCTAGCGGTAACTCCTACGAGCAGTACTTC; cdr3_aa: CEASGNSYEQYF
d_call: -; clone_size: few; cdr3_length: 13; j_call: TRBJ2-7; v_call: TRBV19; cdr3_nt: TGTGCCAGTAGTAGGGACATCCCCTACGAGCAGTACTTC; cdr3_aa: CASSRDIPYEQYF
d_call: -; clone_size: -; cdr3_length: 13; j_call: TRBJ2-7; v_call: TRBV29-1; cdr3_nt: TGCAGCGTTCTCGGGACGTTCGCCTACGAGCAGTACTTC; cdr3_aa: CSVLGTFAYEQYF
d_call: -; clone_size: -; cdr3_length: 17; j_call: TRBJ2-3; v_call: TRBV21-1; cdr3_nt: TGTGCCAGCAGCAAAAGGTTAATAGCGGGGGGGACAGATACGCAGTATTTT; cdr3_aa: CASSKRLIAGGTDTQYF
d_call: -; clone_size: few; cdr3_length: 13; j_call: TRBJ1-1; v_call: TRBV13; cdr3_nt: TGTGCCAGCAGCTGGGTGATGAACACTGAAGCTTTCTTT; cdr3_aa: CASSWVMNTEAFF
d_call: -; clone_size: -; cdr3_length: 14; j_call: TRBJ2-7; v_call: TRBV10-2; cdr3_nt: TGCGCCAGCCAAGCGGGACATAGCTCCTACGAGCAGTACTTC; cdr3_aa: CASQAGHSSYEQYF
d_call: -; clone_size: -; cdr3_length: 14; j_call: TRBJ1-1; v_call: TRBV2; cdr3_nt: TGTGCCAGCAGGACAGACGCAATGAACACTGAAGCTTTCTTT; cdr3_aa: CASRTDAMNTEAFF
d_call: -; clone_size: -; cdr3_length: 14; j_call: TRBJ2-1; v_call: TRBV4-2; cdr3_nt: TGTGCCAGCAGCCAAGGAGAGGTGGTCAGTGAGCAGTTCTTC; cdr3_aa: CASSQGEVVSEQFF
d_call: -; clone_size: -; cdr3_length: 14; j_call: TRBJ2-1; v_call: TRBV7-2; cdr3_nt: TGTGCCAGCAGCGGAGACAGAGTTTACAATGAGCAGTTCTTC; cdr3_aa: CASSGDRVYNEQFF
d_call: TRBD2; clone_size: -; cdr3_length: 19; j_call: TRBJ2-1; v_call: TRBV7-9; cdr3_nt: TGTGCCAGCAGCCCAACCCCGGGACTAGCGGGAGGATCCTACAATGAGCAGTTCTTC; cdr3_aa: CASSPTPGLAGGSYNEQFF
d_call: -; clone_size: -; cdr3_length: 16; j_call: TRBJ2-7; v_call: TRBV4-3; cdr3_nt: TGCGCCAGCAGCCCTTCTTCTGGGGGGACGGTCTACGAGCAGTACTTC; cdr3_aa: CASSPSSGGTVYEQYF
d_call: TRBD2; clone_size: once; cdr3_length: 16; j_call: TRBJ2-7; v_call: TRBV19; cdr3_nt: TGTGCCAGTAGTGTACTAGCGGGGGGTTTCTCCTACGAGCAGTACTTC; cdr3_aa: CASSVLAGGFSYEQYF
d_call: TRBD1; clone_size: few; cdr3_length: 17; j_call: TRBJ2-7; v_call: TRBV2; cdr3_nt: TGTGCCAGCAGTGACGCCCCGGGGACAGGCAGCTCCTACGAGCAGTACTTC; cdr3_aa: CASSDAPGTGSSYEQYF
d_call: TRBD1; clone_size: -; cdr3_length: 15; j_call: TRBJ1-2; v_call: TRBV6-5; cdr3_nt: TGTGCCAGCAGTTACGACAGGGCCGGGAACTATGGCTACACCTTC; cdr3_aa: CASSYDRAGNYGYTF
d_call: TRBD1; clone_size: -; cdr3_length: 14; j_call: TRBJ1-1; v_call: TRBV6-4; cdr3_nt: TGTGCCAGCAGTCAGGACAGGATGAACACTGAAGCTTTCTTT; cdr3_aa: CASSQDRMNTEAFF
d_call: -; clone_size: few; cdr3_length: 17; j_call: TRBJ1-5; v_call: TRBV28; cdr3_nt: TGTGCCAGCAGCATCCGTTGGGGGGCTTTAGGCAATCAGCCCCAGCATTTT; cdr3_aa: CASSIRWGALGNQPQHF
d_call: TRBD2; clone_size: few; cdr3_length: 16; j_call: TRBJ2-2; v_call: TRBV5-6; cdr3_nt: TGTGCCAGCAGCTCCCTTGGCGGGAGGGCTGGCGGGGAGCTGTTTTTT; cdr3_aa: CASSSLGGRAGGELFF
d_call: TRBD1; clone_size: few; cdr3_length: 12; j_call: TRBJ2-7; v_call: TRBV10-3; cdr3_nt: TGTGCCTCCCGGGACAGGGAATACGAGCAGTACTTC; cdr3_aa: CASRDREYEQYF
d_call: TRBD2; clone_size: -; cdr3_length: 16; j_call: TRBJ2-7; v_call: TRBV11-2; cdr3_nt: TGTGCCAGCAGCCCTCAAGCGGGACCGTTCTCCTACGAGCAGTACTTC; cdr3_aa: CASSPQAGPFSYEQYF
d_call: -; clone_size: -; cdr3_length: 16; j_call: TRBJ2-7; v_call: TRBV4-2; cdr3_nt: TGTGCCAGCAGCCAACGACAGGAGGGAGGGGCCTACGAGCAGTACTTC; cdr3_aa: CASSQRQEGGAYEQYF
d_call: -; clone_size: -; cdr3_length: 11; j_call: TRBJ2-7; v_call: TRBV7-2; cdr3_nt: TGTGCCAGCAGCGAGAACTACGAGCAGTACTTC; cdr3_aa: CASSENYEQYF
d_call: -; clone_size: -; cdr3_length: 13; j_call: TRBJ2-3; v_call: TRBV2; cdr3_nt: TGTGCGGAAGGGAACATACACACAGATACGCAGTATTTT; cdr3_aa: CAEGNIHTDTQYF
d_call: -; clone_size: -; cdr3_length: 13; j_call: TRBJ1-5; v_call: TRBV6-1; cdr3_nt: TGTGCCAGCAGTGGGGAATTTAATCAGCCCCAGCATTTT; cdr3_aa: CASSGEFNQPQHF
d_call: TRBD1; clone_size: once; cdr3_length: 15; j_call: TRBJ1-5; v_call: TRBV28; cdr3_nt: TGTGCCAGCAGTTACAGCAGGGGGCTTGCTCAGCCCCAGCATTTT; cdr3_aa: CASSYSRGLAQPQHF
d_call: -; clone_size: -; cdr3_length: 14; j_call: TRBJ2-7; v_call: TRBV27; cdr3_nt: TGTGCCAGCAGTTCCCCCAAATCCCCTCACGAGCAGTACTTC; cdr3_aa: CASSSPKSPHEQYF
d_call: -; clone_size: -; cdr3_length: 16; j_call: TRBJ2-7; v_call: TRBV7-2; cdr3_nt: TGTGCCAGCAGTCCTCGTGGGGGCAGGAGCTCCTACGAGCAGTACTTC; cdr3_aa: CASSPRGGRSSYEQYF
d_call: TRBD2; clone_size: -; cdr3_length: 16; j_call: TRBJ2-3; v_call: TRBV6-6; cdr3_nt: TGTGCCAGCAAAACCGCCGGGGGGGCGGGCACAGATACGCAGTATTTT; cdr3_aa: CASKTAGGAGTDTQYF
d_call: -; clone_size: once; cdr3_length: 14; j_call: TRBJ2-3; v_call: TRBV7-6; cdr3_nt: TGTGCCAGCAGTGTAGGACTTCAAGCAGATACGCAGTATTTT; cdr3_aa: CASSVGLQADTQYF
d_call: -; clone_size: -; cdr3_length: 14; j_call: TRBJ1-3; v_call: TRBV7-9; cdr3_nt: TGTGCCAGCAGCTTAGGGCACCTTGGAAACACCATATATTTT; cdr3_aa: CASSLGHLGNTIYF
d_call: -; clone_size: few; cdr3_length: 13; j_call: TRBJ1-5; v_call: TRBV5-1; cdr3_nt: TGCGCCAGCAGCTTGGAGGGGGGACAGCCCCAGCATTTT; cdr3_aa: CASSLEGGQPQHF
d_call: -; clone_size: -; cdr3_length: 16; j_call: TRBJ2-3; v_call: TRBV19; cdr3_nt: TGTGCCAGTAGCGACGAGCAGACCAGGGGCACAGATACGCAGTATTTT; cdr3_aa: CASSDEQTRGTDTQYF
d_call: TRBD1; clone_size: -; cdr3_length: 18; j_call: TRBJ2-7; v_call: TRBV9; cdr3_nt: TGTGCCAGCAGCGTAGCAGCCGGAGGAAGACAGGGGTCCTACGAGCAGTACTTC; cdr3_aa: CASSVAAGGRQGSYEQYF
d_call: -; clone_size: -; cdr3_length: 15; j_call: TRBJ2-3; v_call: TRBV5-1; cdr3_nt: TGCGCCAGCAGCTTGAGGACCGATTCCACAGATACGCAGTATTTT; cdr3_aa: CASSLRTDSTDTQYF
d_call: -; clone_size: -; cdr3_length: 14; j_call: TRBJ1-5; v_call: TRBV19; cdr3_nt: TGTGCCAGTAGTATACAGGCTACGAATCAGCCCCAGCATTTT; cdr3_aa: CASSIQATNQPQHF
d_call: -; clone_size: -; cdr3_length: 11; j_call: TRBJ1-1; v_call: TRBV29-1; cdr3_nt: TGCAGCGTTGAGGGGGCAACTGAAGCTTTCTTT; cdr3_aa: CSVEGATEAFF